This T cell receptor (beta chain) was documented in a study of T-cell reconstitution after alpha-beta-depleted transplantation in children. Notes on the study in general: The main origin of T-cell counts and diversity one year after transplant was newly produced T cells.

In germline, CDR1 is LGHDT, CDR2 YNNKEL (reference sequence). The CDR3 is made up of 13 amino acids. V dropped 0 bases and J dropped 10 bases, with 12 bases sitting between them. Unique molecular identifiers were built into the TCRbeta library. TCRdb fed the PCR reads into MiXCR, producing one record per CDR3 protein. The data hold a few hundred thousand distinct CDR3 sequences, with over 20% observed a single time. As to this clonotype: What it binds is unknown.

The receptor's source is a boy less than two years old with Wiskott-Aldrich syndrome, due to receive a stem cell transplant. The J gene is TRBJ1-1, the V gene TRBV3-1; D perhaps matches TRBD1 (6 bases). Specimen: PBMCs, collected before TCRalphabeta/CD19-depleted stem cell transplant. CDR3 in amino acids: CASSQEPGARAFF. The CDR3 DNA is TGTGCCAGCAGCCAAGAACCAGGGGCCAGAGCTTTCTTT.